The 17 T cell receptor beta chains in this list originate from one sample, sequenced in a study of identical twins. MiXCR was run by TCRdb on the 5' RACE reads, yielding one entry per CDR3 protein. The sample consists of a few hundred thousand distinct CDR3 sequences, approximately 12% of them appearing once. These data are also associated with another study on yellow fever vaccine responses in identical twins.

Sequencing was carried out using memory (CD45RO+) T cells sorted from blood. Receptors were obtained from a woman aged 18 to 35 in good health.

This clonotype turned up a few times. V is TRBV24-1 and J is TRBJ2-1, with D unclear. The CDR3 extends over 12 amino acids. The V end was cut by 2 bases, the J end by 10 bases, with 8 bases between. Germline V gene data show CDR1 as KGHDR and CDR2 as SFDVKD. CDR3 bases: TGTGCCACCAGTGATTGGGCCCGCGAGCAGTTCTTC. Translating it yields CATSDWAREQFF.

This clonotype has more than one count but fewer than ten. This sequence joins TRBV20-1 and TRBJ2-2; 7 bases match TRBD1. Germline V gene lookup returns CDR1 DFQATT and CDR2 SNEGSKA (reference sequence). There are 16 residues in the CDR3. Trimming cost V 1 base and J 6 bases; bases outside gene matches: 11. The CDR3 loop reads CSARAAGWQGAGELFF. In DNA, the CDR3 is TGCAGTGCTAGAGCTGCCGGTTGGCAGGGGGCCGGGGAGCTGTTTTTT.

The chain joins TRBV6-2 or TRBV6-3 to TRBJ2-7, with TRBD1 matching over 10 bases. The CDR3 totals 15 residues. Germline CDR1 reads MNHEY; CDR2 reads SVGEGT. V was pared by 5 bases and J by 4 bases, with 8 bases of the junction left unmatched. CDR3 coding DNA: TGTGCCAGCAGTCCCCTCGGGACAGGGGAATACGAGCAGTACTTC. Its translation: CASSPLGTGEYEQYF.

The V and J genes are TRBV5-1 and TRBJ2-1, with TRBD2 as a possible D gene (6 bases). The CDR3 is made up of 15 amino acids. V gave up 2 bases and J gave up 6 bases, with 15 bases separating them. From germline, CDR1 is SGHRS and CDR2 YFSETQ. CDR3 DNA: TGCGCCAGCAGCTTAGGGGCGCGGGGAAGCAATGAGCAGTTCTTC. Encoded protein: CASSLGARGSNEQFF.

This clonotype was observed a handful of times. This chain uses TRBV28 with TRBJ2-7; 8 bases are a match to TRBD2. The CDR3 spans 15 residues. CDR1 and CDR2 (germline): MDHEN, SYDVKM. Trimming cost V 4 bases and J 2 bases; bases outside gene matches: 7. The CDR3 nucleotides are TGTGCCAGCAGTTCTCTAGCAGCGGGGGCCTACGAGCAGTACTTC. It specifies CASSSLAAGAYEQYF.

The rearrangement joins TRBV2 to TRBJ1-5; TRBD1 might be the D (6 bases). Germline V gene data show CDR1 as SNHLY and CDR2 as FYNNEI. CDR3 length equals 15 residues. The ends were cut back, 6 bases at V and 3 bases at J, with 15 bases in the middle. The CDR3 protein is CASSGSGTHNQPQHF. CDR3 DNA: TGTGCCAGCAGCGGGAGTGGGACACACAATCAGCCCCAGCATTTT.

This sequence joins TRBV20-1 and TRBJ2-1; D gene uncertain. There are 12 residues in the CDR3. The V and J ends lost 3 bases and 7 bases respectively, with 10 bases between them. Germline V gene sequence: CDR1 DFQATT, CDR2 SNEGSKA (reference sequence). The CDR3 bases are TGCAGTGCTAGCGGCGAAGAAAATGAGCAGTTCTTC. It encodes CSASGEENEQFF.

This clonotype has ten or more counts. V and J are TRBV7-3 and TRBJ2-2; the D is unclear. There are 14 residues in the CDR3. The germline gives CDR1 SGHTA, CDR2 FQGTGA. The V end was cut by 6 bases, the J end by 2 bases, with 10 bases between. CDR3 DNA sequence: TGTGCCAGCAGGTTATTGGGAAACACCGGGGAGCTGTTTTTT. As protein: CASRLLGNTGELFF.

The V gene is TRBV18, the J gene TRBJ2-1; TRBD2 matches at 12 bases. J lost 7 bases, V lost 1 base, and 5 bases had no gene match. The CDR3 consists of 16 residues. Germline assignment: CDR1 KGHSH and CDR2 LQKENI. Written as DNA, the CDR3 is TGTGCCAGCTCACCACGACTAGCGGGAGATGAGAATGAGCAGTTCTTC. Protein: CASSPRLAGDENEQFF.

The chain uses TRBV12-3 or TRBV12-4 and TRBJ2-7; maybe TRBD2 (5 bases). The V gene lost 3 bases and the J gene lost 1 base, with 13 bases spanning the gap. This CDR3 is 15 amino acids long. The CDR3 here is CASSFEASPSYEQYF. The CDR3, as DNA: TGTGCCAGCAGTTTTGAGGCTAGCCCTTCCTACGAGCAGTACTTC.

The V and J genes are TRBV21-1 and TRBJ1-1; TRBD1 is the table's D call and was not checked against the DNA. TRBV21-1 constitutes a pseudogene. This CDR3 is 16 amino acids long. The DNA of the CDR3 is TGTGCCAGCAGCAAAGCGCGGACAGAGCTGAACACTGAAGCTTTCTTT. Protein: CASSKARTELNTEAFF.

The chain joins TRBV6-1 to TRBJ2-5; the D gene is possibly TRBD2 (5 bases). The CDR3 has 13 residues. The germline V and J ends were trimmed by 6 bases and 1 base, with 9 bases remaining between them. Germline V gene lookup returns CDR1 MNHNS and CDR2 SASEGT. This chain's CDR3 is CASRVALQETQYF. The CDR3 DNA reads as TGTGCCAGCAGAGTAGCGCTCCAAGAGACCCAGTACTTC.

In DNA form, the CDR3 reads TGTGCCAGCAGGGTACTCAATCAGCCCCAGCATTTT. Translating it yields CASRVLNQPQHF. The chain uses TRBV28 and TRBJ1-5; D unclear. Germline V lookup: CDR1 MDHEN, CDR2 SYDVKM. The CDR3 runs 12 residues. V dropped 6 bases and J dropped 3 bases, with 6 bases sitting between them. Together with reference TRBV28 and TRBJ1-5, the CDR3 gives the full variable domain: DVKVTQSSRYLVKRTGEKVFLECVQDMDHENMFWYRQDPGLGLRLIYFSYDVKMKEKGDIPEGYSVSREKKERFSLILESASTNQTSMYLCASRVLNQPQHFGDGTRLSIL.

The chain uses TRBV5-1 and TRBJ2-5; 7 nucleotides align to TRBD2. The V gene's germline CDR1 is SGHRS and CDR2 YFSETQ. The length of the CDR3 is 15 residues. The trim removed 3 bases at V and 5 bases at J, leaving 10 bases unmatched. The CDR3, as DNA: TGCGCCAGCAGCTCGACCGGACTAGTTACGGAGACCCAGTACTTC. It yields the protein CASSSTGLVTETQYF.

The chain joins TRBV5-1 to TRBJ2-1; weak D call: TRBD1 (7 bases). The CDR3 is 15 residues long. V was trimmed by 4 bases and J by 8 bases, leaving 19 bases between them. Germline CDR1 SGHRS, CDR2 YFSETQ. CDR3 DNA sequence: TGCGCCAGCAGCCCCGCCCTCAGGGGGGCCCATGAGCAGTTCTTC. Amino acids: CASSPALRGAHEQFF.

At least ten counts were recorded for this clonotype. The rearrangement uses TRBV29-1 and TRBJ2-1; TRBD2 matches 9 bases. Per germline, CDR1 SQVTM and CDR2 ANQGSEA. V lost 4 bases, J lost 2 bases, and 3 bases stayed unmatched. The length of the CDR3 is 14 residues. CDR3 in DNA: TGCAGCGTTGGGCTAGCGGGGCCCTACAATGAGCAGTTCTTC. The encoded protein is CSVGLAGPYNEQFF.

The chain employs TRBV7-6 and TRBJ2-5, with 8 nucleotides matching TRBD2. Per the germline V gene, CDR1 is SGHVS and CDR2 is FNYEAQ. The CDR3 loop spans 16 amino acids. With 5 bases clipped from V and 5 bases from J, the junction kept 13 bases outside the gene matches. CDR3 bases: TGTGCCAGCAGCGACCCGCGGGGACTAGGGGGGGAGACCCAGTACTTC. Its protein is CASSDPRGLGGETQYF.